This passage covers 10 T cell receptor beta chains from one sample sequenced in a study of blood T cell repertoires in COVID-19. The table came from immunoSEQ multiplex PCR; TCRdb's copy has only in-frame clones and leaves some out. Among some 300,000 clones listed, roughly 90% were seen once. Sequencing was carried out using PBMCs or T cells enriched from blood (not recorded which). The receptors stem from a woman in her 30s who had recovered from COVID-19.

The chain couples TRBV7-2 to TRBJ2-7, with D possibly matching TRBD2 (5 bases). Trimming cost V 1 base and J 2 bases, with 12 bases left between them. The germline gives CDR1 SGHTA, CDR2 FQGNSA. This CDR3 region has 15 residues. CDR3 coding DNA: TGTGCCAGCAGCTTAGGCCGGAGGAAAACCTACGAGCAGTACTTC. Amino acids: CASSLGRRKTYEQYF.

The V and J genes are TRBV30 and TRBJ1-4; D might be TRBD1 (5 bases). Trimming took 5 bases from V and 5 from J, leaving 21 bases between them. The CDR3 totals 16 residues. The germline V gene has CDR1 GTSNPN and CDR2 SVGIG (reference sequence). The CDR3 sequence: CAWSLGGDVENEKLFF. The CDR3 bases are TGTGCCTGGTCCCTCGGGGGGGACGTAGAGAATGAAAAACTGTTTTTT. The full variable domain, rest sourced from reference TRBV30 and TRBJ1-4, is SQTIHQWPATLVQPVGSPLSLECTVEGTSNPNLYWYRQAAGRGLQLLFYSVGIGQISSEVPQNLSASRPQDRQFILSSKKLLLSDSGFYLCAWSLGGDVENEKLFFGSGTQLSVL.

The V call is TRBV7-2, the J call TRBJ2-7; D might be TRBD2 (5 bases). Germline assignment: CDR1 SGHTA and CDR2 FQGNSA. Trimming stripped 4 bases from V and 6 bases from J, with 22 bases between. The CDR3 runs 16 residues. The CDR3 DNA reads as TGTGCCAGCAGCTCCTCCCCTAGCAGGTTCCCGCTCGAGCAGTACTTC. It specifies CASSSSPSRFPLEQYF.

Only one count was recorded for this clone. The V and J genes are TRBV29-1 and TRBJ1-1, with unresolved D. V was cut by 2 bases and J by 0 bases, with 7 bases left in between. This CDR3 comprises 13 residues. Looked up from germline, CDR1 is SQVTM and CDR2 is ANQGSEA. The CDR3 DNA follows: TGCAGCGTTGAATCGTCCTTGAACACTGAAGCTTTCTTT. Amino acids: CSVESSLNTEAFF.

J is TRBJ1-5 and V is TRBV7-9; D remains ambiguous. This CDR3 has 16 residues. The V and J ends lost 4 bases and 3 bases respectively, with 16 bases between them. CDR1 and CDR2 (germline): SEHNR, FQNEAQ (reference sequence). Here the CDR3 DNA reads TGTGCCAGCAGCTCAAACAAGGAGCGGATCAATCAGCCCCAGCATTTT. Translation: CASSSNKERINQPQHF.

This clone was counted between two and nine times. This chain connects TRBV11-2 to TRBJ1-6; D remains unclear. CDR1 and CDR2 from the germline V gene are SGHAT and FQNNGV. Trimming took off 6 bases at V and 8 bases at J, with 14 bases between the two ends. The CDR3 is 14 amino acids. CDR3 coding DNA: TGTGCCAGCAGTACAAATCCTTCCTATTCACCCCTCCACTTT. Amino acids: CASSTNPSYSPLHF.

The chain couples TRBV5-6 to TRBJ1-2, with D hard to call. V lost 1 base and J 7 bases, leaving 8 bases between the germline ends. CDR1 SGHDT and CDR2 YYEEEE come from the germline V gene. The CDR3 contains 12 residues. CDR3 DNA sequence: TGTGCCAGCAGCTTGTGGGAGGGTGGCTACACCTTC. Its translation: CASSLWEGGYTF.

This chain connects TRBV7-3 to TRBJ1-1; 8 bases map to TRBD1. This CDR3 spans 18 amino acids. The trim removed 1 base at V and 3 bases at J, leaving 13 bases unmatched. The germline gives CDR1 SGHTA, CDR2 FQGTGA. The CDR3 bases are TGTGCCAGCAGCTTAAGTCCCCAGGGGGCGCCCAGGGACACTGAAGCTTTCTTT. Translating it yields CASSLSPQGAPRDTEAFF. Looking up the rest from reference TRBV7-3 and TRBJ1-1 gives the full variable domain: GAGVSQTPSNKVTEKGKYVELRCDPISGHTALYWYRQSLGQGPEFLIYFQGTGAADDSGLPNDRFFAVRPEGSVSTLKIQRTERGDSAVYLCASSLSPQGAPRDTEAFFGQGTRLTVV.

The chain has TRBV7-6 and TRBJ2-1; weak D call: TRBD1 (5 bases). Germline V gene sequence: CDR1 SGHVS, CDR2 FNYEAQ. The CDR3 sequence is 16 residues long. V dropped 5 bases and J dropped 2 bases, with 16 bases sitting between them. The CDR3 DNA sequence: TGTGCCAGCAGCGCAGCGCAGGGTGTACCCTACAATGAGCAGTTCTTC. Translating gives CASSAAQGVPYNEQFF.

This clone was recorded a few times. The chain uses TRBV5-1 and TRBJ2-7; D is uncertain. CDR3 length: 18 residues. Germline V gives CDR1 SGHRS, CDR2 YFSETQ. The V end lost 2 bases, the J end lost 3 bases, and 24 bases lay between the germline ends. The CDR3 nucleotides read TGCGCCAGCAGCTTAGTAACGTTTCCGAGGCCCCTGCACTACGAGCAGTACTTC. It specifies CASSLVTFPRPLHYEQYF.